Shown below are 10 T cell receptor beta chains from a single sample sequenced in a study of cytomegalovirus exposure and HLA in healthy donors. This PCR relied on a set of 60 Vbeta primers and 13 Jbeta primers. Some clones are missing from TCRdb's copy, which holds only in-frame ones; the method was immunoSEQ multiplex PCR. The table gives about 58,000 clones; the top ten clones make up less than 4% of it. Sequenced input: PBMCs. The receptors were gathered from a male donor in good health and CMV-seronegative.

V gene TRBV5-6 combines with J gene TRBJ1-5, with 10 bases identical to TRBD1. The CDR3 has 16 amino acids. Germline values: CDR1 SGHDT, CDR2 YYEEEE. The V gene end was trimmed by 4 bases and the J gene end by 2 bases; junction bases not matched to a gene: 6. The CDR3 DNA sequence: TGTGCCAGCAGCCTCTACGGGACAGGGGGCAATCAGCCCCAGCATTTT. This sequence encodes CASSLYGTGGNQPQHF.

The J gene is TRBJ2-3, the V gene TRBV2; D not certain. The CDR3 has 15 residues. From germline, CDR1 is SNHLY and CDR2 FYNNEI. V was pared by 2 bases and J by 0 bases, with 9 bases between. As DNA, the CDR3 is TGTGCCAGCAGTGAATGGGTAGCTAGCACAGATACGCAGTATTTT. Amino acid sequence: CASSEWVASTDTQYF.

This chain uses TRBV4-3 with TRBJ2-3; D remains ambiguous. This CDR3 contains 14 residues. Germline lookup yields CDR1 LGHNA and CDR2 YSLEER. V lost 4 bases and J lost 0, with 8 bases in between. Written as DNA, the CDR3 is TGCGCCAGCAGCCCCTTCTTAAGCACAGATACGCAGTATTTT. As protein: CASSPFLSTDTQYF.

The J gene is TRBJ1-2, the V gene TRBV6-5; D is possibly TRBD1 (5 bases). Germline CDR1 reads MNHEY; CDR2 reads SVGAGI. Trimming stripped 6 bases from V and 1 base from J, with 12 bases between. The CDR3 totals 14 residues. The CDR3, as DNA: TGTGCCAGCAGCCCCCGACAGATTAACTATGGCTACACCTTC. It yields the protein CASSPRQINYGYTF.

The rearrangement joins TRBV4-3 to TRBJ2-1; D is possibly TRBD2 (7 bases). The CDR3 consists of 16 residues. Germline CDR1 reads LGHNA; CDR2 reads YSLEER. Trimming stripped 0 bases from V and 5 bases from J, with 14 bases between. The CDR3 sequence is CASSQDNRGADNEQFF. The CDR3 DNA sequence: TGCGCCAGCAGCCAAGATAACCGGGGGGCGGACAATGAGCAGTTCTTC.

The rearrangement joins TRBV28 to TRBJ2-1, with D unresolved. The ends were cut back, 6 bases at V and 4 bases at J, with 4 bases in the middle. CDR1 is MDHEN and CDR2 is SYDVKM in the germline V gene. The CDR3 consists of 11 residues. CDR3 amino acids: CASSFYNEQFF. Here the CDR3 DNA reads TGTGCCAGCAGCTTTTACAATGAGCAGTTCTTC.

The CDR3 region has the DNA TGTGCCAGCAGCTTAGCGGCTAGCGGCACTGGAGATACGCAGTATTTT. Residues: CASSLAASGTGDTQYF. The chain has TRBV11-1 and TRBJ2-3, with 7 bases lining up with TRBD2. V was clipped by 0 bases and J by 5 bases; unmatched bases: 8. The CDR3 is 16 amino acids. Germline CDR1 reads SGHAT; CDR2 reads FQDESV (reference sequence).

This clone is identified as medium-sized from frequency. This chain links TRBV28 with TRBJ1-3; a possible D gene is TRBD1 (5 bases). V lost 1 base and J 5 bases, leaving 15 bases between the germline ends. There are 16 residues in the CDR3. Germline loops: CDR1 MDHEN, CDR2 SYDVKM. CDR3 sequence (DNA): TGTGCCAGCAGTTTATCGGTCGGGGGACTACGAAACACCATATATTTT. Its protein is CASSLSVGGLRNTIYF.

The chain is built from TRBV7-8 and TRBJ1-2; tentative D call: TRBD1 (5 bases). There are 15 residues in the CDR3. V lost 0 bases and J lost 7, with 15 bases in between. CDR1 is SGHVS, CDR2 FQNEAQ, per germline. This chain's CDR3 is CASSLAAGRVGGYTF. The CDR3 DNA reads TGTGCCAGCAGCTTAGCCGCAGGGAGGGTTGGTGGCTACACCTTC. The full variable domain, with the rest looked up from reference TRBV7-8 and TRBJ1-2, is GAGVSQSPRYKVAKRGQDVALRCDPISGHVSLFWYQQALGQGPEFLTYFQNEAQLDKSGLPSDRFFAERPEGSVSTLKIQRTQQEDSAVYLCASSLAAGRVGGYTFGSGTRLTVV.

In DNA, the CDR3 is TGTGCCAGCAGCCAAGTAGAGGGCCAAGAGACCCAGTACTTC. This gives the protein CASSQVEGQETQYF. The rearrangement joins TRBV14 to TRBJ2-5; D might be TRBD2 (5 bases). Trimming cost V 1 base and J 1 base, with 7 bases left between them. Per germline, CDR1 SGHDN and CDR2 FVKESK. The CDR3 totals 14 residues. Looking up the rest from reference TRBV14 and TRBJ2-5 gives the full variable domain: EAGVTQFPSHSVIEKGQTVTLRCDPISGHDNLYWYRRVMGKEIKFLLHFVKESKQDESGMPNNRFLAERTGGTYSTLKVQPAELEDSGVYFCASSQVEGQETQYFGPGTRLLVL.